This is a list of T cell receptor beta chains from one sample in a study of control samples from healthy donors and cancer patients. The data were produced by immunoSEQ multiplex PCR, yet TCRdb's version contains in-frame clones alone and is incomplete. The sample lists around 150,000 clones, less than 95% occurring once. Sequences were obtained from PBMCs. These receptors originate from a man between 60 and 75 years old with colorectal cancer. Each CDR3 is given with its conserved first and last residue. Fields, in order: V gene, D gene, J gene, clone size, CDR3 protein, CDR3 DNA. The D gene is left open where the match is weak. The size of a clone is reported for some rows only, either as once, few or many, or as a class for expanded clones.

v_call: TRBV24-1
d_call: .
j_call: TRBJ2-3
clone_size: once
cdr3_aa: CATSDFRGDTQYF
cdr3_nt: TGTGCCACCAGTGATTTTAGGGGAGATACGCAGTATTTT

v_call: TRBV28
d_call: .
j_call: TRBJ1-4
clone_size: .
cdr3_aa: CASSLLAGWANEKLFF
cdr3_nt: TGTGCCAGCAGTTTGCTTGCGGGCTGGGCTAATGAAAAACTGTTTTTT

v_call: TRBV11-2
d_call: .
j_call: TRBJ2-1
clone_size: .
cdr3_aa: CASSLDSVNNEQFF
cdr3_nt: TGTGCCAGCAGCTTAGATTCAGTAAACAATGAGCAGTTCTTC

v_call: TRBV7-9
d_call: .
j_call: TRBJ2-3
clone_size: .
cdr3_aa: CASSLAMGRDREYTQYF
cdr3_nt: TGTGCCAGCAGCTTAGCGATGGGCAGGGACCGGGAATATACGCAGTATTTT

v_call: TRBV10-3
d_call: .
j_call: TRBJ1-6
clone_size: .
cdr3_aa: CAIRASQGLGRGSYNSPLHF
cdr3_nt: TGTGCCATCAGGGCCTCACAGGGACTGGGACGGGGCTCCTATAATTCACCCCTCCACTTT

v_call: TRBV7-8
d_call: .
j_call: TRBJ1-5
clone_size: .
cdr3_aa: CASSLTDINQPQHF
cdr3_nt: TGTGCCAGCAGCTTGACGGACATTAATCAGCCCCAGCATTTT

v_call: TRBV6-4
d_call: TRBD1
j_call: TRBJ1-6
clone_size: .
cdr3_aa: CASSAGQGYNSPLHF
cdr3_nt: TGTGCCAGCAGTGCCGGACAGGGGTATAATTCACCCCTCCACTTT

v_call: TRBV5-1
d_call: TRBD1
j_call: TRBJ2-2
clone_size: .
cdr3_aa: CASSLEGTGGTGELFF
cdr3_nt: TGCGCCAGCAGCTTGGAGGGGACAGGGGGCACCGGGGAGCTGTTTTTT

v_call: TRBV10-3
d_call: .
j_call: TRBJ1-4
clone_size: .
cdr3_aa: CAISEKGATNEKLFF
cdr3_nt: TGTGCCATCAGTGAGAAGGGCGCAACTAATGAAAAACTGTTTTTT

v_call: TRBV5-1
d_call: .
j_call: TRBJ1-4
clone_size: .
cdr3_aa: CASSLGQGRVGEKLFF
cdr3_nt: TGCGCCAGCAGCTTGGGGCAGGGCCGGGTAGGAGAAAAACTGTTTTTT

v_call: TRBV5-1
d_call: .
j_call: TRBJ2-1
clone_size: .
cdr3_aa: CASSLEEINEQFF
cdr3_nt: TGCGCCAGCAGCTTGGAAGAGATCAATGAGCAGTTCTTC

v_call: TRBV7-2
d_call: .
j_call: TRBJ1-2
clone_size: .
cdr3_aa: CASSPLGGATNYGYTF
cdr3_nt: TGTGCCAGCAGCCCCCTAGGAGGGGCGACTAACTATGGCTACACCTTC

v_call: TRBV3-1/TRBV3-2
d_call: TRBD1
j_call: TRBJ2-7
clone_size: .
cdr3_aa: CASSQGDRGSSYEQYF
cdr3_nt: TGTGCCAGCAGCCAAGGGGACAGAGGAAGCTCCTACGAGCAGTACTTC

v_call: TRBV3-1/TRBV3-2
d_call: .
j_call: TRBJ1-4
clone_size: .
cdr3_aa: CASTTFGGSEKLFF
cdr3_nt: TGTGCCAGCACCACCTTCGGGGGGTCTGAAAAACTGTTTTTT

v_call: TRBV5-1
d_call: .
j_call: TRBJ2-6
clone_size: .
cdr3_aa: CASSLDSSGANVLTF
cdr3_nt: TGCGCCAGCAGCTTGGACAGCTCTGGGGCCAACGTCCTGACTTTC

v_call: TRBV30
d_call: .
j_call: TRBJ2-2
clone_size: .
cdr3_aa: CAWSGGGNTGELFF
cdr3_nt: TGTGCCTGGAGTGGCGGGGGCAACACCGGGGAGCTGTTTTTT

v_call: TRBV29-1
d_call: .
j_call: TRBJ1-1
clone_size: .
cdr3_aa: CSIRFSQGRNTEAFF
cdr3_nt: TGCAGCATTCGCTTCTCTCAAGGCAGGAACACTGAAGCTTTCTTT

v_call: TRBV5-1
d_call: TRBD1
j_call: TRBJ2-6
clone_size: .
cdr3_aa: CASSSDRELSSGANVLTF
cdr3_nt: TGCGCCAGCAGCTCGGACAGGGAATTAAGCTCTGGGGCCAACGTCCTGACTTTC

v_call: TRBV7-2
d_call: TRBD2
j_call: TRBJ2-2
clone_size: .
cdr3_aa: CASSPRAGQGTGELFF
cdr3_nt: TGTGCCAGCAGCCCAAGAGCGGGGCAAGGCACCGGGGAGCTGTTTTTT

v_call: TRBV5-1
d_call: .
j_call: TRBJ2-5
clone_size: .
cdr3_aa: CASSLGTEETQYF
cdr3_nt: TGCGCCAGCAGCCTGGGGACGGAAGAGACCCAGTACTTC

v_call: TRBV5-1
d_call: .
j_call: TRBJ2-7
clone_size: .
cdr3_aa: CASSLVQGPLNEQYF
cdr3_nt: TGCGCCAGCAGCTTGGTGCAGGGCCCTTTGAACGAGCAGTACTTC

v_call: TRBV10-3
d_call: .
j_call: TRBJ2-7
clone_size: .
cdr3_aa: CAIGQTYEQYF
cdr3_nt: TGTGCCATTGGACAGACCTACGAGCAGTACTTC

v_call: TRBV12-3/TRBV12-4
d_call: .
j_call: TRBJ1-1
clone_size: .
cdr3_aa: CASSLGQGTEAFF
cdr3_nt: TGTGCCAGCAGTTTGGGGCAGGGGACTGAAGCTTTCTTT

v_call: TRBV5-6
d_call: TRBD1
j_call: TRBJ1-5
clone_size: .
cdr3_aa: CASSLGGGASGQPQHF
cdr3_nt: TGTGCCAGCAGCTTGGGAGGGGGCGCGTCGGGCCAGCCCCAGCATTTT

v_call: TRBV10-3
d_call: .
j_call: TRBJ2-7
clone_size: once
cdr3_aa: CANSDGSYEQYF
cdr3_nt: TGTGCCAACTCGGACGGGTCCTACGAGCAGTACTTC

v_call: TRBV7-8
d_call: TRBD1
j_call: TRBJ2-5
clone_size: few
cdr3_aa: CASSLQTGQETQYF
cdr3_nt: TGTGCCAGCAGCTTACAGACAGGGCAAGAGACCCAGTACTTC

v_call: TRBV19
d_call: .
j_call: TRBJ1-2
clone_size: .
cdr3_aa: CASSIGQLRDGYTF
cdr3_nt: TGTGCCAGTAGTATTGGACAGCTGCGGGATGGCTACACCTTC

v_call: TRBV5-1
d_call: TRBD1
j_call: TRBJ2-3
clone_size: .
cdr3_aa: CASSSSTGSDTQYF
cdr3_nt: TGCGCCAGCAGCTCGTCGACAGGGTCAGATACGCAGTATTTT

v_call: TRBV6-5
d_call: .
j_call: TRBJ2-5
clone_size: .
cdr3_aa: CASIDTQGWETQYF
cdr3_nt: TGTGCCAGCATCGACACCCAGGGGTGGGAGACCCAGTACTTC

v_call: TRBV19
d_call: .
j_call: TRBJ2-1
clone_size: .
cdr3_aa: CASSPQTGYNEQFF
cdr3_nt: TGTGCCAGTAGTCCCCAGACAGGATACAATGAGCAGTTCTTC

v_call: TRBV21-1
d_call: .
j_call: TRBJ1-3
clone_size: .
cdr3_aa: CASRGNTIYF
cdr3_nt: TGTGCCAGCAGGGGAAACACCATATATTTT

v_call: TRBV5-1
d_call: TRBD1
j_call: TRBJ1-1
clone_size: .
cdr3_aa: CASSPRTGGNTEAFF
cdr3_nt: TGCGCCAGCAGCCCCCGGACAGGGGGGAACACTGAAGCTTTCTTT

v_call: TRBV6-1
d_call: TRBD1
j_call: TRBJ2-1
clone_size: .
cdr3_aa: CASSERGQGALDEQFF
cdr3_nt: TGTGCCAGCAGTGAAAGAGGGCAGGGGGCTCTTGATGAGCAGTTCTTC

v_call: TRBV9
d_call: .
j_call: TRBJ2-7
clone_size: .
cdr3_aa: CASSPRVGSYEQYF
cdr3_nt: TGTGCCAGCAGCCCCAGGGTTGGGTCCTACGAGCAGTACTTC

v_call: TRBV6-6
d_call: TRBD1
j_call: TRBJ1-1
clone_size: once
cdr3_aa: CASSYSDRGTEAFF
cdr3_nt: TGTGCCAGCAGTTACTCTGACAGGGGCACTGAAGCTTTCTTT

v_call: TRBV18
d_call: .
j_call: TRBJ2-7
clone_size: .
cdr3_aa: CASSQSGGIEQYF
cdr3_nt: TGTGCCAGCTCTCAATCAGGGGGGATTGAGCAGTACTTC

v_call: TRBV4-1
d_call: .
j_call: TRBJ2-7
clone_size: .
cdr3_aa: CASSQDRGSSYEQYF
cdr3_nt: TGCGCCAGCAGCCAAGACAGGGGCAGCTCCTACGAGCAGTACTTC

v_call: TRBV5-4
d_call: .
j_call: TRBJ1-1
clone_size: once
cdr3_aa: CASSASGHQNTEAFF
cdr3_nt: TGTGCCAGCAGCGCGTCGGGACACCAGAACACTGAAGCTTTCTTT

v_call: TRBV7-9
d_call: TRBD1
j_call: TRBJ1-6
clone_size: once
cdr3_aa: CASRPQGAGNSPLHF
cdr3_nt: TGTGCCAGCAGACCTCAGGGGGCCGGTAATTCACCCCTCCACTTT

v_call: TRBV7-2
d_call: TRBD1
j_call: TRBJ1-2
clone_size: .
cdr3_aa: CASSLYRGSYGYTF
cdr3_nt: TGTGCCAGCAGCTTATACAGGGGGAGCTATGGCTACACCTTC

v_call: TRBV30
d_call: .
j_call: TRBJ2-5
clone_size: .
cdr3_aa: CAWSGRGRETQYF
cdr3_nt: TGTGCCTGGAGTGGCCGGGGGAGAGAGACCCAGTACTTC

v_call: TRBV27
d_call: .
j_call: TRBJ2-3
clone_size: .
cdr3_aa: CASSLSAPTDTQYF
cdr3_nt: TGTGCCAGCAGTTTATCAGCCCCCACAGATACGCAGTATTTT

v_call: TRBV19
d_call: TRBD1
j_call: TRBJ1-5
clone_size: .
cdr3_aa: CASSVTGGNQPQHF
cdr3_nt: TGTGCCAGTAGTGTCACAGGGGGCAACCAGCCCCAGCATTTT